This T cell receptor (beta chain) was sequenced during a study of shared clonotypes between healthy human individuals. This clone was detected only once. Researchers ran the assay at a deep level. Generated by immunoSEQ multiplex PCR, the TCRdb table keeps only in-frame clones and is missing some. The sample lists a few million clones, roughly 93% seen once, with about 0.41% in the top ten. Germline CDR1 is MDHEN and CDR2 is SYDVKM. V gave up 6 bases and J gave up 6 bases, with 11 bases separating them. The CDR3 spans 12 residues. The chain joins TRBV28 to TRBJ1-2, with TRBD1 as a possible D gene (5 bases). This receptor was identified in a man younger than 35 in good health. Some clones in this sample may be carry-over from other donors' samples. The sample taken for sequencing was naive CD4+ T cells from PBMCs. Subset noted: CD45RA+ positively selected. CDR3 DNA: TGTGCCAGCAGGGCAGGGTTCGATGGCTACACCTTC. This encodes CASRAGFDGYTF.